The 15 T cell receptor beta chains below were found in one sample sequenced in a study of T-cell reconstitution after alpha-beta-depleted transplantation in children. Preparation of the TCRbeta library used unique molecular identifiers. TCRdb re-called the PCR reads through MiXCR, storing one row per CDR3 protein. Here the sample spans just over 950,000 distinct CDR3 sequences, roughly 29% being singletons. The specimen comprised PBMCs, mostly from graft donor cells, sampled 360 days after TCRalphabeta/CD19-depleted stem cell transplant. Receptors were obtained from a boy under three years old who had a stem cell transplant for SCID, so the T cells may come from the graft donor.

This clonotype was detected only a few times. The chain carries TRBV4-1 and TRBJ2-5, with TRBD2 matching over 11 bases. Trimming took 4 bases from V and 2 from J; bases not matched to a gene: 3. The length of the CDR3 is 15 residues. Germline V gene lookup returns CDR1 MGHRA and CDR2 YSYEKL. CDR3 sequence: CASSPASGGQETQYF. DNA of the CDR3: TGCGCCAGCAGCCCTGCTAGCGGGGGGCAAGAGACCCAGTACTTC.

The chain couples TRBV24-1 to TRBJ2-1; D is perhaps TRBD2 (5 bases). This CDR3 is 14 amino acids long. Germline CDR1 is KGHDR and CDR2 is SFDVKD. V was pared by 2 bases and J by 5 bases, with 9 bases between. DNA for the CDR3: TGTGCCACCAGTGATTGGATGGAGGACAATGAGCAGTTCTTC. Its translation: CATSDWMEDNEQFF.

The chain links TRBV7-9 to TRBJ2-1; 9 bases are shared with TRBD1. V lost 1 base and J lost 1; bases outside the gene matches: 11. From germline, CDR1 is SEHNR and CDR2 FQNEAQ (reference sequence). This CDR3 is 19 amino acids long. In nucleotides, the CDR3 is TGTGCCAGCAGCTTAGTTCGGAATGGACAGGGGCGTTCCTACAATGAGCAGTTCTTC. Its protein product is CASSLVRNGQGRSYNEQFF.

V gene TRBV12-3 or TRBV12-4 combines with J gene TRBJ1-2; tentatively, D is TRBD1 (6 bases). Between the trimmed V and J ends, which lost 7 bases and 8 bases, there was a span of 17 bases. The CDR3 is 13 amino acids. This CDR3 is CASNKGGAGGYTF. CDR3 bases: TGTGCCAGCAACAAGGGGGGCGCCGGGGGCTACACCTTC.

The chain uses TRBV18 and TRBJ2-7; 9 positions match TRBD1. Germline V lookup: CDR1 KGHSH, CDR2 LQKENI. With 2 bases clipped from V and 9 bases from J, the junction kept 14 bases outside the gene matches. This CDR3 has 16 residues. CDR3 in DNA: TGTGCCAGCTCACCAGCTCTGGGACAGGGAACTACGGTGCAGTACTTC. It specifies CASSPALGQGTTVQYF.

This clonotype was recorded once. The V gene is TRBV7-9, the J gene TRBJ1-1, with a tentative D call TRBD1 (6 bases). Trimming stripped 1 base from V and 10 bases from J, with 10 bases between. Germline CDR1 is SEHNR and CDR2 is FQNEAQ (reference sequence). There are 12 residues in the CDR3. DNA for the CDR3: TGTGCCAGCAGCTTAGACCGGGGGCCAGCTTTCTTT. Its translation: CASSLDRGPAFF.

This clonotype showed up many times. V usage is TRBV5-1 and J usage is TRBJ1-1, with D perhaps matching TRBD1 (6 bases). In germline, CDR1 is SGHRS, CDR2 YFSETQ. V was pared by 6 bases and J by 1 base, with 10 bases between. The CDR3 has 13 residues. This CDR3 reads CASTGTPNTEAFF. CDR3 sequence (DNA): TGCGCCAGCACCGGGACACCGAACACTGAAGCTTTCTTT.

This clonotype was seen a few times. J is TRBJ1-1 and V is TRBV12-3 or TRBV12-4, with a weak D call TRBD1 (5 bases). V lost 3 bases, J lost 10 bases, and 15 bases lay in between. The CDR3 runs to 13 residues. In nucleotides, the CDR3 is TGTGCCAGCAGTTTGTCAGGGACCCCTAGAGCTTTCTTT. Translated, it gives CASSLSGTPRAFF.

This clonotype was counted between two and nine times. This sequence joins TRBV7-9 and TRBJ1-1; D remains unclear. Germline values: CDR1 SEHNR, CDR2 FQNEAQ (reference sequence). Trimming took off 1 base at V and 1 base at J, with 13 bases between the two ends. The CDR3 loop spans 16 amino acids. For the CDR3, the DNA is TGTGCCAGCAGCTTAGTCACGGACGGACCGAACACTGAAGCTTTCTTT. Amino acids: CASSLVTDGPNTEAFF.

This clonotype was picked up a small number of times. The chain uses TRBV7-2 and TRBJ2-3; D unclear. V was shortened by 8 bases and J by 4 bases, with 16 bases between the two germline ends. Germline V gene sequence: CDR1 SGHTA, CDR2 FQGNSA. The length of the CDR3 is 14 residues. CDR3 in amino acids: CASLRNPPADTQYF. CDR3 sequence (DNA): TGTGCCAGCCTCCGCAACCCCCCGGCAGATACGCAGTATTTT.

This clonotype was seen a handful of times. This sequence joins TRBV12-3 or TRBV12-4 and TRBJ2-1, with 13 nucleotides matching TRBD2. The CDR3 has 15 amino acids. The V segment lost 6 bases and the J segment 12 bases; nucleotides outside the gene matches: 11. In nucleotides, the CDR3 is TGTGCCAGCAGCCCCGCCGGACTAGCGGGAGAATGGCAGTTCTTC. Its translation: CASSPAGLAGEWQFF.

With regard to this clonotype: Because the CDR3's place on the DNA is in doubt, the DNA is left out and the CDR3 is given as listed by TCRdb. The J gene is TRBJ2-1, the V gene TRBV5-1. Germline-derived CDR1 and CDR2 are SGHRS and YFSETQ. The CDR3 contains 16 residues when both ends are counted. Here the CDR3 reads CASSFFGSKLYNEQFF.

The chain is built from TRBV20-1 and TRBJ2-1; TRBD2 agrees at 9 bases. Germline V lookup: CDR1 DFQATT, CDR2 SNEGSKA (reference sequence). This CDR3 comprises 18 residues. The junction had 9 bases not matched to a gene; V was cut back by 0 bases and J by 0 bases. CDR3 DNA: TGCAGTGCTAGAGATTTGGAGCGGGGGGTCCACTCCTACAATGAGCAGTTCTTC. Its translation: CSARDLERGVHSYNEQFF.

The table lists this clonotype with a few counts. V usage is TRBV4-1 and J usage is TRBJ1-1; 10 bases are a match to TRBD1. Trimming at V came to 3 bases and at J to 5 bases, leaving 6 bases not matched to a gene. Germline CDR1 and CDR2: MGHRA and YSYEKL. The CDR3 runs 15 residues. The CDR3 DNA reads as TGCGCCAGCAGCCACGGCCGGACAGGGGGGACTGAAGCTTTCTTT. Amino acids: CASSHGRTGGTEAFF.

This clonotype was recorded a few times. The rearrangement uses TRBV5-1 and TRBJ2-1; TRBD1 aligns across 7 bases. The CDR3 spans 15 residues. After removal of 6 bases from V and 2 bases from J, the junction contained 8 bases not matched to a gene. Germline V gene lookup returns CDR1 SGHRS and CDR2 YFSETQ. The CDR3 spells CASTRDSTTYNEQFF. CDR3 in DNA: TGCGCCAGCACCCGGGACAGTACAACCTACAATGAGCAGTTCTTC.